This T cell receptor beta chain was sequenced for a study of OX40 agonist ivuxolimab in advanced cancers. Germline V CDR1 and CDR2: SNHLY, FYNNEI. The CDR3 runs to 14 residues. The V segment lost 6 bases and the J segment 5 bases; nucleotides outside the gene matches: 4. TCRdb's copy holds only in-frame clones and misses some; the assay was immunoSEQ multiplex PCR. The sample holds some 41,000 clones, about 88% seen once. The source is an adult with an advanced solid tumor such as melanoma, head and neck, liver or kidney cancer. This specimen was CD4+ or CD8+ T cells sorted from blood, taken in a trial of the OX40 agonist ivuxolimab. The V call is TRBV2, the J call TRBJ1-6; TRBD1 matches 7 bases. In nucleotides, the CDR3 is TGTGCCAGCAGAGGGGGCCCCAATAATTCACCCCTCCACTTT. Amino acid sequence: CASRGGPNNSPLHF.